This TCR beta chain was documented in a study of cytomegalovirus exposure and HLA in healthy donors (dated by TCRdb to 2016 to 2017). Context from the whole study: An earlier analysis of some 550 of the donors reported approximately 290 Gb of sequence data and some 120 million unique TCR beta sequences from roughly 200 million T cells. About 330 gigabases of sequencing data and about 92 million unique TCR sequences made up an early release that covered approximately 700 HLA-typed donors. Genome-wide SNP genotypes for about 55% of the roughly 670 donors were used in a later genetic analysis, which treated that subset as a discovery cohort. Rather than drawing on any new phenotypic data, the later analysis identified candidate immune exposures from TCR beta sequences and the way those sequences occurred across donors. On average, around 240,000 unique TCR beta nucleotide sequences were sequenced per donor among some 430 genotyped donors of the cohort, with around 19% of those sequences being non-productive. An earlier analysis of roughly 580 of the donors used high-throughput TCR beta sequencing to judge whether each TCR beta V gene segment behaved as functional or pseudogenic. Typing coverage differed by locus: A, B, C, DRB1 and DQB1 were typed in about 620-630 donors, DQA1 in 522, DPA1 in around 580, and DPB1 in 400 to 490. Every discovery cohort repertoire had been produced on one sequencing platform. The study combined high-throughput TCR immunosequencing, statistical association of individual TCRs with disease status, and machine learning to predict cytomegalovirus infection status. Of the roughly 400 genotyped donors, over 70% fell in the genetic ancestry cluster associated with self-reported Caucasian donors. HLA typing included class I and class II loci at four-digit resolution. In addition to the first cohort of approximately 670 subjects, a separate validation cohort of approximately 120 different subjects was used. The study aimed to test whether signatures of past pathogen exposure could be identified by cataloging public T cell receptors. A later analysis re-examined previously published TCR beta repertoires from just over 650 donors and added high-resolution HLA genotyping to investigate patterns of TCR occurrence. The study used immunosequencing to profile the T cell repertoires of 666 subjects and linked those repertoires to cytomegalovirus serostatus. Donor age, sex, ethnicity and CMV serostatus were compiled together with the repertoire data. Four or five DR-DQ haplotypes were handled as single units for association and clustering because linkage in the cohort was strong. On the study overall, not on this receptor specifically: In an earlier analysis of under 600 of the donors, most TCR beta V segments were observed in productive rearrangements about 90% or about 30% of the time, broadly matching IMGT annotations. At a false discovery rate of 0.05, a later analysis linked about 16,000 TCR beta sequences to specific HLA alleles. A later analysis reported that several top co-occurrence clusters appeared linked to parvovirus B19, influenza, CMV and Epstein-Barr virus. Most TCR sequences were seen in very few donors, while some public TCRs were found in many individuals. In a later analysis, HLA-associated TCR beta chains showed more clonal expansion and lower generation probabilities than non-associated chains that were equally common. Strong co-occurrence of HLA alleles, especially DR and DQ, made assigning TCR associations to individual alleles difficult. Compared with the approximately 600-donor mean, donors in an Asian-associated ancestry cluster had fewer N-insertions in productive TCRs, according to a later genetic analysis. The only immune exposure information available for the cohort was CMV serostatus. Linkage disequilibrium might explain the correlated functional status among segregating V segments, but an unknown experimental factor could not be ruled out. This cohort had only TCR beta chains sequenced, and the lack of alpha or paired-chain data limited which features could be detected. Sequencing depth was assumed to be roughly uniform across donors in the presence/absence analyses, though that assumption may not hold. Because counts were too low, around 17 rarely observed V segments, including chromosome 9 orphons, were left out of the earlier analysis of roughly 600 of the donors. The authors suggested that the approach could potentially be generalized to other disease states and immunological phenotypes. In a later genetic analysis, a missense DCLRE1C variant was associated with V-gene and J-gene trimming of TCR beta chains, and the association was replicated in an independent cohort. A further reported finding was that TCR beta sequences accurately predicted the HLA-A and HLA-B alleles for most subjects in the first cohort. A few of the identified cytomegalovirus-associated TCR beta chains were confirmed in vitro to be specific for cytomegalovirus antigens. A later analysis found that most CMV-associated TCR beta chains appeared HLA-restricted, with HLA associations seemingly driven largely by CMV exposure. A cluster of highly shared sequence variants was judged likely to represent a technical artifact of the sequencing pipeline. Cytomegalovirus status was reported to be diagnosed by the classifier with high specificity and sensitivity in both the original and validation cohorts. Because HLA typing was unavailable for some donors at each locus, only the typed subset was used in association tests. Some IMGT-functional V segments, including TRBV6-2 and TRBV6-3, could not be distinguished by the 87-base-pair reads and were therefore excluded. According to a later analysis, TCR association rates differed among HLA loci, with DRB1 alleles showing the most associated TCRs and HLA-C alleles showing the fewest. In the study, some 160 TCR beta chains were listed as associated with cytomegalovirus.

The cohort consisted of 666 healthy bone marrow donors. Cohort members were all nominally healthy when sampled, although unrecorded immune exposures were likely present. The donor tested CMV seropositive and was one of the 289 seropositive cohort members. A peripheral blood sample was provided by each donor, and peripheral blood mononuclear cells were used for TCR beta sequencing. The Qiagen DNeasy Blood Extraction Kit was used to extract genomic DNA from the blood cell samples. This clone has a handful of counts. The specificity of this receptor is unknown. Per-base quality was not reported, and no clone a single base away is much larger than it. Library preparation employed the immunoSEQ multiplex PCR assay. A mixture of 60 forward primers for TCR Vbeta segments and 13 reverse primers for TCR Jbeta segments was used in the multiplex PCR. A multiplex PCR assay on genomic DNA amplified the CDR3 region of rearranged TCR beta genes. The Illumina HiSeq System was used to sequence the amplified TCR beta libraries as 87-base-pair reads. The source study handled its data this way. A later analysis tallied 80 million to 95 million unique TCR beta chains across the 650 to 750 repertoires, and around 9.9 million of those chains were shared by two or more donors. Raw reads were error-corrected and collapsed into unique sequences with a nearest-neighbor algorithm that merged closely related sequences to remove PCR and sequencing errors. V, D and J gene segments were assigned by aligning CDR3 sequences to IMGT reference sequences. For a sequence to be retained, at least a six-nucleotide match to both a V gene segment and a J gene segment was required. A rearrangement counted as productive if the CDR3 had no stop codons and remained in frame with V and J, and every other rearrangement counted as non-productive. Following IMGT convention, CDR3 was defined as the stretch from the second conserved V-encoded cysteine to the conserved J-encoded phenylalanine. In an earlier analysis of roughly 580 of the donors, sequences lacking an unambiguous match to a single V gene segment were excluded. In an earlier analysis of approximately 500 of the donors, a V segment was called functional when productive rearrangements were above 56.7%, and segregating when the standard deviation between donors exceeded 5%. To diagnose cytomegalovirus status from the catalog of TCR beta chain sequences, a statistical classification framework was built. A later analysis assigned V and J genes by comparing TCR nucleotide sequences with IMGT/GENE-DB human TR gene sequences. Using the TCRdist pipeline, a later analysis assigned CDR3 sequences along with most-parsimonious VDJ recombination scenarios. In a later analysis, each TCR beta chain was defined by its CDR3 amino acid sequence together with its V-gene family, and reads without a unique V-gene family were excluded. As a way to deal with suspected cross-contamination and a sequencing artifact, a later analysis dropped hundreds of nucleotide sequences that were highly shared and had low generation probability. A later analysis calculated a clonal expansion index for each public chain from normalized within-repertoire ranks of inferred template counts. Generation probabilities in a later analysis came from a VDJ recombination model fitted to out-of-frame rearrangements, and those results were checked against IGoR. In a later analysis, TCR-TCR, TCR-HLA and TCR-CMV co-occurrence was scored with hypergeometric tests, and a repertoire-size bias correction was applied to TCR pairs. In a later analysis, false discovery rates were estimated by permuting HLA or CMV assignments 20 times. A later analysis grouped co-occurring TCRs with DBSCAN, adding TCRdist sequence similarity when clustering within HLA-allele-positive subsets. Co-occurrence clustering excluded repertoires with fewer than 30,000 or more than 120,000 public chains, plus five with anomalous nucleotide sharing. The immuneACCESS repertoire file appears here via TCRdb, limited to in-frame rearrangements. These files lack a portion of the clones; in checked studies, under half of the deficit traces to unresolved V genes, and the cause of the others is not known. V and J calls and clone size come straight from that table; D and trimming were deduced from the DNA. This sample lists roughly 100,000 clones; 10% were detected once. 5.8% of the sample comes from the top ten.

The CDR3 runs 15 amino acids, cysteine and phenylalanine included. Only CDR3 DNA is held: 45 bases, read in frame from base 1. The germline V and J ends show losses of 4 bases and 0 bases respectively, and no gene match explains 5 bases of the junction. In the germline V gene (reference sequence), CDR1 corresponds to SGHNT and CDR2 to YYREEE. The V and J segments used are TRBV5-4 and TRBJ2-5, and TRBD1 aligns with 8 junction nucleotides. The TCR was taken from a man aged 35-49 years in good health and CMV-seropositive. The source material was PBMCs. At the DNA level, the sequence is TGTGCCAGCAGCCCAGGGACAGGCCACCAAGAGACCCAGTACTTC. This gives the protein CASSPGTGHQETQYF.